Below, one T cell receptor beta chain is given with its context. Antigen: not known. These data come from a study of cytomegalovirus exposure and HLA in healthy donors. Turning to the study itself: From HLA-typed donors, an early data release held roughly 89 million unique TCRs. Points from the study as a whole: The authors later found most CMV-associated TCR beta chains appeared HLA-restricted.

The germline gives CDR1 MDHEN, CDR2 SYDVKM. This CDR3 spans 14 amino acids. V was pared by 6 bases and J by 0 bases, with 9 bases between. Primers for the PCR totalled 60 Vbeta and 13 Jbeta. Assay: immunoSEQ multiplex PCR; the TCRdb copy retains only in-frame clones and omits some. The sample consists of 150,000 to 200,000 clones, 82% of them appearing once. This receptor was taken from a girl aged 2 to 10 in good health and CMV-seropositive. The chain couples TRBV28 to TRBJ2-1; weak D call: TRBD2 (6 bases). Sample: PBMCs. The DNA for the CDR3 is TGTGCCAGCAGGGAGGGGAACTCCTACAATGAGCAGTTCTTC. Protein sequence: CASREGNSYNEQFF.